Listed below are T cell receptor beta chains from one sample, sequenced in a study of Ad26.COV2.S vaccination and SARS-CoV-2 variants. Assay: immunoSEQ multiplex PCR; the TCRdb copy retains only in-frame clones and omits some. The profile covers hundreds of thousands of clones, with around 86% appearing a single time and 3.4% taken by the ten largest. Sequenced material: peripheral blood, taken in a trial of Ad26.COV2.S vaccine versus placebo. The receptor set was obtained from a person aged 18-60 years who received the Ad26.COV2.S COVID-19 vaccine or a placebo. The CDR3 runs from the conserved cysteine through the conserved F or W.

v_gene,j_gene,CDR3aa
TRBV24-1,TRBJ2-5,CATSDLTGDQETQYF
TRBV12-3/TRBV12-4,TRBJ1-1,CASSSVNTEAFF
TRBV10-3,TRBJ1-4,CAISGSNEKLFF
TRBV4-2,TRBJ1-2,CASSQDNVNTYGYTF
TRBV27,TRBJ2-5,CASSLGQGGPETQYF
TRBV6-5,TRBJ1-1,CASSYGRMNTEAFF
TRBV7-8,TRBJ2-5,CASSLEGGDETQYF
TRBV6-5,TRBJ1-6,CASSYRTGTYNSPLHF
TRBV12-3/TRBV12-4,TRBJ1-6,CASSLGRSPLHF
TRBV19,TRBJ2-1,CASILYNEQFF
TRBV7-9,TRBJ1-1,CASSLVGGQGRTEAFF
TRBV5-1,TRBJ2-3,CASSLFPLEDTQYF
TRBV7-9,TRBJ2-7,CASSWGRGLTYEQYF
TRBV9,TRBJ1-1,CASSGFTGSITEAFF
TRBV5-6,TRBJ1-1,CASSLFLLSSTEAFF
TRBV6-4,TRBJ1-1,CASSDSGRPWGDTEAFF
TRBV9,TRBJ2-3,CASSVEGSTDTQYF
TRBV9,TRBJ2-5,CASSPHGYGLAGATQYF
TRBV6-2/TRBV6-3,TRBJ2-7,CASSYGSGVEQYF
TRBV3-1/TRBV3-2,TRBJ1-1,CASSQDGHEAFF
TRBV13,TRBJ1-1,CASSLGRGVGTEAFF
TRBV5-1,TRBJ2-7,CASSLGGSSDEQYF
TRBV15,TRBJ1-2,CATSRGWGKVDGYTF
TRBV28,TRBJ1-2,CASSFRQVSGYTF
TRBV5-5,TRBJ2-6,CASSLAGANVLTF
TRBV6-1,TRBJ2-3,CASSEESGQGLTDTQYF
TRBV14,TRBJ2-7,CASSHLPRRGQGDSYEQYF
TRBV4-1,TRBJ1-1,CASRQNTGGTEAFF
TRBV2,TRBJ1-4,CASNWSANEKLFF
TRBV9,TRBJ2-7,CASSVDGASSSYEQYF
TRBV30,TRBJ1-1,CAWTVLEDTEAFF
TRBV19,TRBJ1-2,CASSPRGQSYGYTF
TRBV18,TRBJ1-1,CASSPRITEAFF
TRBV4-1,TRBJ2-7,CASSQVVGQRSYEQYF
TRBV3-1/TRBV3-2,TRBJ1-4,CASSQVAGQGGTNEKLFF
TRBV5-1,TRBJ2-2,CASSLRTSNTGELFF
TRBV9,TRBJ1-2,CASSEGNYGYTF
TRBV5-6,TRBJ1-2,CASSLGTGDGYTF
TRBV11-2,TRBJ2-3,CASSSRLAGGQDTQYF
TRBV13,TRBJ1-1,CASSFRKAMNTEAFF
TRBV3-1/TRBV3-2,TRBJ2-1,CASSQIRDRVVNEQFF
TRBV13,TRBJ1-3,CASKSIPENTIYF
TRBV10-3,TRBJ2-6,CAIRPGQGKTQPGANVLTF
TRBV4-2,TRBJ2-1,CASSQDPNAGVTVNEQFF
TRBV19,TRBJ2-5,CASSRVGEETQYF
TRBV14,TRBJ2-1,CASTLLTGIRYNEQFF
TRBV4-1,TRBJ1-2,CASQARDYGYTF
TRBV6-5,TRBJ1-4,CASSYEGINEKLFF
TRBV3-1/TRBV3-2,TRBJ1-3,CASSQGRRSGNTIYF
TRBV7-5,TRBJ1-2,CARSNHGSYGYTF